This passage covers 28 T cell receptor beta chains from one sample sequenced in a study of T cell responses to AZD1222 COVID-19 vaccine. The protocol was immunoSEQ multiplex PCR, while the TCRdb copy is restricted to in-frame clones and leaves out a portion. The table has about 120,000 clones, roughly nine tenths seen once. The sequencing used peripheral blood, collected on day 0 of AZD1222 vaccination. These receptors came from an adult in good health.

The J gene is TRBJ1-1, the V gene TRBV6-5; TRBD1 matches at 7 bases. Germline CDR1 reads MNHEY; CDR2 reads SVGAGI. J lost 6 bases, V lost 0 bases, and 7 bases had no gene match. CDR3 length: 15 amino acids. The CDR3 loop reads CASSYSGQGVPEAFF. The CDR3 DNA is TGTGCCAGCAGTTACTCGGGGCAGGGGGTCCCTGAAGCTTTCTTT.

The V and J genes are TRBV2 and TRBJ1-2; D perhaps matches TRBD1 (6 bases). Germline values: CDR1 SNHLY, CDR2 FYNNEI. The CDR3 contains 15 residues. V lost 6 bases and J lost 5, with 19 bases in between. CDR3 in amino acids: CASRGFRTVGYGYTF. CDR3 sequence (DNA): TGTGCCAGCAGAGGATTCCGGACAGTGGGGTATGGCTACACCTTC.

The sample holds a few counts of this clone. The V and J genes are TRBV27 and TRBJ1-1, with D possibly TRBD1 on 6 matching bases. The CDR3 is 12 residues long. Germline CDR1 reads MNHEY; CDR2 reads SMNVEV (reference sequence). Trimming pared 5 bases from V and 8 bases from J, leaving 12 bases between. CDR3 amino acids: CASSALTGEAFF. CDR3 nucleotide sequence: TGTGCCAGCAGTGCCCTAACAGGGGAAGCTTTCTTT.

CDR3 sequence: CAISWEANVEQFF. CDR3 in DNA: TGTGCCATATCCTGGGAGGCCAATGTTGAGCAGTTCTTC. The chain uses TRBV10-3 and TRBJ2-1, with a weak D call TRBD2 (6 bases). Trimming took off 9 bases at V and 9 bases at J, with 18 bases between the two ends. Germline lookup yields CDR1 ENHRY and CDR2 SYGVKD. The CDR3 has 13 amino acids.

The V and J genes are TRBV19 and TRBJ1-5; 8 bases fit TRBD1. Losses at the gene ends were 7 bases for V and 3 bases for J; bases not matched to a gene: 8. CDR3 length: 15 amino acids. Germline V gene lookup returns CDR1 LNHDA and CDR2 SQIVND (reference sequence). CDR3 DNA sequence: TGTGCCAGTAATCTGGGGGACAGGAACAATCAGCCCCAGCATTTT. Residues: CASNLGDRNNQPQHF.

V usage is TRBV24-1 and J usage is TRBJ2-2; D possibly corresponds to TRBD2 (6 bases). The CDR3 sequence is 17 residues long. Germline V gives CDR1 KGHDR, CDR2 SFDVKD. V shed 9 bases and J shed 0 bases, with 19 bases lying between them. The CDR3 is CATGGIGLPANTGELFF. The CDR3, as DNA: TGTGCCACCGGCGGGATCGGACTGCCCGCGAACACCGGGGAGCTGTTTTTT.

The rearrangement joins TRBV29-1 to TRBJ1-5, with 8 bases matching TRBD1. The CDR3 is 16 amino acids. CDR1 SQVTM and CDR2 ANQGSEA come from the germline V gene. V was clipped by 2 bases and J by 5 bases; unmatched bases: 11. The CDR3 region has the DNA TGCAGCGTTGAAAGGTTTGGGCAGGGGGCGCATCAGCCCCAGCATTTT. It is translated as CSVERFGQGAHQPQHF. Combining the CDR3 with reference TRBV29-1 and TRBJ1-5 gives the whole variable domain SAVISQKPSRDICQRGTSLTIQCQVDSQVTMMFWYRQQPGQSLTLIATANQGSEATYESGFVIDKFPISRPNLTFSTLTVSNMSPEDSSIYLCSVERFGQGAHQPQHFGDGTRLSIL.

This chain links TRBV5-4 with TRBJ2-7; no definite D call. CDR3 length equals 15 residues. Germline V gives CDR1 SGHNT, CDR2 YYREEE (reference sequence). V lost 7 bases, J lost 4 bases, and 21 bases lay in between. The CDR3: CASETAGQRDYEQYF. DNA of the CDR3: TGTGCCAGCGAAACTGCTGGCCAAAGGGATTACGAGCAGTACTTC.

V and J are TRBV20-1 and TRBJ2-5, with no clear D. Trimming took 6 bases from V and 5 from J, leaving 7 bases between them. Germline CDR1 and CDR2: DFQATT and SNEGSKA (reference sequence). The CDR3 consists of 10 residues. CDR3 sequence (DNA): TGCAGTGCGCAATGGGAGACCCAGTACTTC. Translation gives CSAQWETQYF.

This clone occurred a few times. The CDR3 spells CASSLEVGSSYNEQFF. In DNA form, the CDR3 reads TGTGCCAGCAGCTTAGAAGTGGGCAGCTCCTACAATGAGCAGTTCTTC. This rearrangement joins TRBV7-6 to TRBJ2-1; no firm D call. V lost 1 base to trimming and J lost 0 bases, with 10 bases between them. In germline, CDR1 is SGHVS, CDR2 FNYEAQ. This CDR3 is 16 amino acids long.

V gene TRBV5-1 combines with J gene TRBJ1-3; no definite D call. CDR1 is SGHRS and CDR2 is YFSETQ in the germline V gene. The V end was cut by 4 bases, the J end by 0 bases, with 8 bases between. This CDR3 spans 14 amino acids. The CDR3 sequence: CASSMADSGNTIYF. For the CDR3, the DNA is TGCGCCAGCAGCATGGCGGACTCTGGAAACACCATATATTTT.

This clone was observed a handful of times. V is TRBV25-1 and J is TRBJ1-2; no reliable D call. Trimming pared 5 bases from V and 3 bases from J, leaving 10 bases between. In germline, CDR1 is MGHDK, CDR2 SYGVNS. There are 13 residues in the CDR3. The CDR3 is CASSNRFYYGYTF. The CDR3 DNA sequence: TGTGCCAGCAGTAATCGGTTTTACTATGGCTACACCTTC.

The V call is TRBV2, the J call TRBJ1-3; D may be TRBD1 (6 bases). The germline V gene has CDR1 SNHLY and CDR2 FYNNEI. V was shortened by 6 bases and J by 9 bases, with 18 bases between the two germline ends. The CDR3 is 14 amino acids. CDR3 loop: CASRETGLSGTIYF. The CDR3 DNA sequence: TGTGCCAGCAGGGAGACAGGACTGTCAGGCACCATATATTTT.

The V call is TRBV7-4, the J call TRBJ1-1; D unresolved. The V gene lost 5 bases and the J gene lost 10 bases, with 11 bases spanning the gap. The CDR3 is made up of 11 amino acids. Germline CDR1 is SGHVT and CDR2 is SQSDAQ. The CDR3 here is CASSLVMGAFF. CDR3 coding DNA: TGTGCCAGCAGCCTAGTTATGGGAGCTTTCTTT.

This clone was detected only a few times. The CDR3 region has the DNA TGCGCCAGCAGGGTCGGAGGGAGCTACGAGCAGTACTTC. Residues: CASRVGGSYEQYF. The chain couples TRBV5-1 to TRBJ2-7, with D perhaps matching TRBD2 (6 bases). The germline V and J ends were trimmed by 5 bases and 3 bases, with 12 bases remaining between them. CDR1 and CDR2 from the germline V gene are SGHRS and YFSETQ. This CDR3 region has 13 residues.

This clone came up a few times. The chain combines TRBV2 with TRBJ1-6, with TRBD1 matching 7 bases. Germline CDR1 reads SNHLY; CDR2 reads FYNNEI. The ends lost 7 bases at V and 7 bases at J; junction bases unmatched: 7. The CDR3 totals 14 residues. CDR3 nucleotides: TGTGCCAGCACCCTTGGGACAGTGAATTCACCCCTCCACTTT. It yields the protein CASTLGTVNSPLHF.

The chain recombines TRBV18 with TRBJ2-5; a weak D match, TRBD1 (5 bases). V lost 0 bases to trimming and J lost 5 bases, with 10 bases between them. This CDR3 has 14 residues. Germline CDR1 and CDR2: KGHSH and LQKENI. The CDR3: CASSPPARVETQYF. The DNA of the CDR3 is TGTGCCAGCTCACCACCGGCCAGGGTGGAGACCCAGTACTTC.

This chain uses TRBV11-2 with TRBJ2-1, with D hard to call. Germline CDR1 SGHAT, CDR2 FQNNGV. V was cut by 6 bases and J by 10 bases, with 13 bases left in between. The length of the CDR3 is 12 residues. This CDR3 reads CASSYSLDEQFF. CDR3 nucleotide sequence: TGTGCCAGCAGTTACAGCCTAGACGAGCAGTTCTTC.

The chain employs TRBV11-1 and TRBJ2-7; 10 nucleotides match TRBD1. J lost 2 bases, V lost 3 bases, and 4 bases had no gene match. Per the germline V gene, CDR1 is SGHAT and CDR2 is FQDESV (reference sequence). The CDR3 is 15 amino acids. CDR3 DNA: TGTGCCAGCAGCTTCCCGGGACAGGGGACCTACGAGCAGTACTTC. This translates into CASSFPGQGTYEQYF. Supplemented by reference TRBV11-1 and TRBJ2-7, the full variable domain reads EAEVAQSPRYKITEKSQAVAFWCDPISGHATLYWYRQILGQGPELLVQFQDESVVDDSQLPKDRFSAERLKGVDSTLKIQPAELGDSAMYLCASSFPGQGTYEQYFGPGTRLTVT.

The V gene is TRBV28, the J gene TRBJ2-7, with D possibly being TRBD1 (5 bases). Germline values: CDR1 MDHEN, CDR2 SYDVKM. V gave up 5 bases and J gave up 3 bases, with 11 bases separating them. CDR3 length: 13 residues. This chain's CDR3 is CASSPTAYYEQYF. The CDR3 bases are TGTGCCAGCAGTCCGACAGCATACTACGAGCAGTACTTC.

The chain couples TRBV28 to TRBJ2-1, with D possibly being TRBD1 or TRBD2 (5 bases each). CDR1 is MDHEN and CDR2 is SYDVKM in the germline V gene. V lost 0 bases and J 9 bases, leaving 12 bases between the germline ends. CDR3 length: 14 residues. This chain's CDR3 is CASSLWGEGREQFF. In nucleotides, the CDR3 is TGTGCCAGCAGTTTATGGGGGGAAGGGCGTGAGCAGTTCTTC. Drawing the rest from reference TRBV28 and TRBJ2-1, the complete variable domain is DVKVTQSSRYLVKRTGEKVFLECVQDMDHENMFWYRQDPGLGLRLIYFSYDVKMKEKGDIPEGYSVSREKKERFSLILESASTNQTSMYLCASSLWGEGREQFFGPGTRLTVL.

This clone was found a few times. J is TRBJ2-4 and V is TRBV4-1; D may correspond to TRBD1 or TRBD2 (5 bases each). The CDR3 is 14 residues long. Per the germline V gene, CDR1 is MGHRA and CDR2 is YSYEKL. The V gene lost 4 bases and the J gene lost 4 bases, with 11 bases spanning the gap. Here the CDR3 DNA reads TGCGCCAGCAGCCGTGGCGAGGGGAAAAACATTCAGTACTTC. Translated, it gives CASSRGEGKNIQYF.

Here the CDR3 DNA reads TGTGCCTGGAGTCCCCCGGGGGAGCAGTTCTTC. Encoded protein: CAWSPPGEQFF. The chain couples TRBV30 to TRBJ2-1, with D possibly TRBD2 on 5 matching bases. CDR1 GTSNPN and CDR2 SVGIG come from the germline V gene (reference sequence). The CDR3 loop spans 11 amino acids. The ends were cut back, 2 bases at V and 10 bases at J, with 9 bases in the middle.

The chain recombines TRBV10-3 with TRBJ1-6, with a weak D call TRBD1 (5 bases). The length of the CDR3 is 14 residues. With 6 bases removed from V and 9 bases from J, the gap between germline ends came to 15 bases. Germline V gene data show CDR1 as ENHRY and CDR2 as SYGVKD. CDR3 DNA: TGTGCCATCAGACCACAGGTGGATAGTTCACCCCTCCACTTT. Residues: CAIRPQVDSSPLHF.

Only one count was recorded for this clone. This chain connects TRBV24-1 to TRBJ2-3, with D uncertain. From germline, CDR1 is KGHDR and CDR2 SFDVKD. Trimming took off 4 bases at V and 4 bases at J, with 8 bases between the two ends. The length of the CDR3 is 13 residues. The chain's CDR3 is CATSDVYADTQYF. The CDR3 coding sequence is TGTGCCACCAGTGACGTTTACGCAGATACGCAGTATTTT.

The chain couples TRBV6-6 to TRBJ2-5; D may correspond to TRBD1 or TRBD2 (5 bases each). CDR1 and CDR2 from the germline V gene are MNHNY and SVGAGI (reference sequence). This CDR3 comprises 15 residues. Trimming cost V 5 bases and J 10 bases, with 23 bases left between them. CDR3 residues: CASSAPRDGTDSQYF. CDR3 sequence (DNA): TGTGCCAGCAGTGCCCCCCGGGACGGCACCGACAGCCAGTACTTC.

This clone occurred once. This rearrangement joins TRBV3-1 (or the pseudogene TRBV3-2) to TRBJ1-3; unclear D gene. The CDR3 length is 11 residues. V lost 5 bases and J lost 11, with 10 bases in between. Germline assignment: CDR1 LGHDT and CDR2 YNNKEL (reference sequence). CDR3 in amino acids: CASSSKSPIYF. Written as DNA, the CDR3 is TGTGCCAGCAGCTCCAAAAGTCCCATATATTTT.

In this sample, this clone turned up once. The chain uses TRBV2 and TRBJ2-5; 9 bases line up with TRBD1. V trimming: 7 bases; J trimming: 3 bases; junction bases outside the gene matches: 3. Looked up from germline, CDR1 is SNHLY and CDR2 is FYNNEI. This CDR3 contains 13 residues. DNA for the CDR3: TGTGCCAGCACCTGGGACAGGGAAGAGACCCAGTACTTC. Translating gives CASTWDREETQYF.